The TCR beta chain under discussion was sequenced for a study of T cell responses to AZD1222 COVID-19 vaccine. Study conclusions and caveats: Per reports, nearly half of all spike-specific TCRs target regions that are unmutated in variants. The donors showed a predominance of white British ancestry and of females, with possible underestimation of clonal diversity. A rise in Spike-specific TCR breadth and depth followed two AZD1222 doses. Repertoires were sampled only after the peak T cell response.

The CDR3 totals 12 residues. Germline-derived CDR1 and CDR2 are GTSNPN and SVGIG (reference sequence). Trimming shortened V by 2 bases and J by 10 bases, and 12 bases separated the two germline ends. Concerning this clone: Antigen: not known.

Clones were sequenced by immunoSEQ multiplex PCR, and TCRdb holds only the in-frame ones, with some missing. This sample has more than 110,000 clones; about 87% occur once, and the top ten carry 5.5% to 6.5%. The material sequenced was peripheral blood, taken on day 0 of AZD1222 vaccination. The V gene is TRBV30, the J gene TRBJ2-1; D is possibly TRBD1 (5 bases). This TCR came from an adult in good health. The DNA of the CDR3 is TGTGCCTGGAGTCACACCCAGGGAGAGCAGTTCTTC. Amino acid sequence: CAWSHTQGEQFF.